What follows are 21 T cell receptor beta chains derived from one specimen sequenced in a study of radiation and T cells in renal cell carcinoma (dated by TCRdb to 2018 to 2021). This specimen's time point label, interpreted: blood 4 weeks post-SBRT, at nephrectomy. The sample's treatment or condition label, in plain terms: 15 Gy SBRT to primary tumor, nephrectomy 4 weeks later. The library was built by means of the immunoSEQ multiplex PCR assay. Drawn from immuneACCESS, this table holds only the in-frame rearrangements with V and J called that TCRdb kept. Clones are partly lost; checked studies trace under half to an unresolved V gene and leave the rest unexplained. Across this sample there are over 120,000 clones, with less than 90% seen only once. Around a sixth of the sample is taken by the ten largest. Sequencing was performed on blood, taken from a patient whose treatment included radiotherapy and nephrectomy. The source is a woman aged 45-65 years with renal cell carcinoma.

The J gene is TRBJ2-7, the V gene TRBV5-1; D is perhaps TRBD1 (6 bases). The CDR3 is 14 amino acids. Trimming pared 7 bases from V and 3 bases from J, leaving 17 bases between. Germline V gene sequence: CDR1 SGHRS, CDR2 YFSETQ. CDR3 DNA sequence: TGCGCCAGCGGCCGGTCAGGGGCTAGCTACGAGCAGTACTTC. Translated, it gives CASGRSGASYEQYF.

The rearrangement links TRBV5-1 to TRBJ2-2; TRBD2 agrees at 7 bases. With 1 base clipped from V and 2 bases from J, the junction kept 8 bases outside the gene matches. The germline V gene has CDR1 SGHRS and CDR2 YFSETQ. The CDR3 sequence is 17 residues long. Here the CDR3 reads CASSLIPSSGNTGELFF. CDR3 nucleotide sequence: TGCGCCAGCAGCTTGATACCCTCTAGCGGAAACACCGGGGAGCTGTTTTTT.

This clone was detected once. The rearrangement uses TRBV6-6 and TRBJ1-1; 7 positions match TRBD1. CDR1 and CDR2 (germline): MNHNY, SVGAGI (reference sequence). V trimming: 2 bases; J trimming: 11 bases; junction bases outside the gene matches: 11. The CDR3 has 14 amino acids. CDR3 sequence (DNA): TGTGCCAGCAGTTACGATGGCCGACAGGGTCAGGCTTTCTTT. The encoded protein is CASSYDGRQGQAFF.

The chain recombines TRBV25-1 with TRBJ1-2; D may be TRBD1 (6 bases). CDR3 length equals 13 residues. CDR1 is MGHDK and CDR2 is SYGVNS in the germline V gene. V lost 4 bases, J lost 6 bases, and 12 bases lay in between. CDR3 coding DNA: TGTGCCAGCAGTGTGACTACAGGGAATGGCTACACCTTC. Residues: CASSVTTGNGYTF.

This chain uses TRBV10-2 with TRBJ1-1; D is undetermined. The CDR3 loop spans 13 amino acids. The germline V and J ends were trimmed by 7 bases and 0 bases, with 9 bases remaining between them. In germline, CDR1 is WSHSY, CDR2 SAAADI. CDR3 sequence (DNA): TGCGCCAGCACGGACTGGCTGAACACTGAAGCTTTCTTT. It is translated as CASTDWLNTEAFF.

This clone came up a few times. Other nucleotide sequences in the sample specify the same CDR3. The rearrangement links TRBV6-5 to TRBJ1-2; 10 bases match TRBD1. CDR1 and CDR2 from the germline V gene are MNHEY and SVGAGI. V was clipped by 4 bases and J by 4 bases; unmatched bases: 6. The CDR3 covers 15 residues. The CDR3 coding sequence is TGTGCCAGCAGTTCTACGACAGGGGGCACCTATGGCTACACCTTC. This codes for CASSSTTGGTYGYTF.

The J gene is TRBJ2-3, the V gene TRBV19; D uncertain. CDR1 is LNHDA, CDR2 SQIVND, per germline (reference sequence). The CDR3 length is 10 residues. With 3 bases removed from V and 14 bases from J, the gap between germline ends came to 9 bases. The CDR3 DNA follows: TGTGCCAGTAGTATTGACCGCCCGTATTTT. It encodes CASSIDRPYF.

The chain links TRBV19 to TRBJ1-1; maybe TRBD1 (5 bases). The CDR3 length is 15 residues. The V and J ends lost 3 bases and 4 bases respectively, with 15 bases between them. The germline gives CDR1 LNHDA, CDR2 SQIVND (reference sequence). This CDR3 is CASSISGTLGTEAFF. DNA for the CDR3: TGTGCCAGTAGTATCTCAGGGACCCTGGGCACTGAAGCTTTCTTT.

V is TRBV5-1 and J is TRBJ2-2; weak D call: TRBD2 (5 bases). From germline, CDR1 is SGHRS and CDR2 YFSETQ. Trimming left V 1 base short and J 5 bases short, with 12 bases between. The CDR3 has 15 residues. CDR3 residues: CASSLSGSGTGELFF. The CDR3 DNA sequence: TGCGCCAGCAGCTTGTCGGGGTCTGGTACCGGGGAGCTGTTTTTT.

The genes are TRBV5-6 and TRBJ1-6, with TRBD1 matching over 10 bases. Germline V lookup: CDR1 SGHDT, CDR2 YYEEEE. The CDR3 covers 16 residues. J gave up 10 bases and V 3 bases, and 10 bases lay outside the gene matches. CDR3 residues: CASSYLTGGGGSPLHF. The CDR3 bases are TGTGCCAGCAGCTACCTGACAGGGGGCGGCGGATCACCCCTCCACTTT.

In its sample, this clone was seen a few times. The V call is TRBV5-6, the J call TRBJ2-7, with D unclear. Germline-derived CDR1 and CDR2 are SGHDT and YYEEEE. V was cut by 5 bases and J by 9 bases, with 15 bases left in between. The CDR3 has 12 amino acids. The CDR3 DNA follows: TGTGCCAGCAGTTCGACATATTTCGGGCAGTACTTC. Amino acids: CASSSTYFGQYF.

The V and J genes are TRBV5-6 and TRBJ2-5, with 8 nucleotides matching TRBD2. CDR1 is SGHDT and CDR2 is YYEEEE in the germline V gene. Trimming cost V 2 bases and J 4 bases; bases outside gene matches: 7. This CDR3 comprises 15 residues. In DNA form, the CDR3 reads TGTGCCAGCAGCTTACGAGGACTAGCTGGAGAGACCCAGTACTTC. It specifies CASSLRGLAGETQYF.

The chain employs TRBV21-1 and TRBJ2-7. TRBV21-1 is a listed pseudogene. The CDR3 is 14 residues long. The CDR3 reads CASSKGSFSYEQYF. The CDR3, as DNA: TGTGCCAGCAGCAAAGGAAGTTTCTCCTACGAGCAGTACTTC.

The chain carries TRBV19 and TRBJ1-1, with TRBD1 as a possible D gene (6 bases). The CDR3 consists of 16 residues. Per germline, CDR1 LNHDA and CDR2 SQIVND (reference sequence). Trimming removed 5 bases from V and 7 bases from J, with 23 bases in between. CDR3: CASSPLRGGAEDEAFF. CDR3 coding DNA: TGTGCCAGTAGTCCCTTGAGGGGGGGGGCGGAGGATGAAGCTTTCTTT.

The chain employs TRBV9 and TRBJ1-2; D is unresolved. The CDR3 is 17 amino acids. V was cut by 4 bases and J by 4 bases, with 23 bases left in between. In germline, CDR1 is SGDLS, CDR2 YYNGEE. The CDR3 bases are TGTGCCAGCAGCAGAGGTTCGGGCGGGTCCCAGATCTATGGCTACACCTTC. Protein sequence: CASSRGSGGSQIYGYTF.

This chain joins TRBV7-2 and TRBJ2-2; D call uncertain. V lost 3 bases and J 4 bases, leaving 15 bases between the germline ends. The length of the CDR3 is 16 residues. In germline, CDR1 is SGHTA, CDR2 FQGNSA. The CDR3 spells CASSFFSGPTTGELFF. The CDR3 region has the DNA TGTGCCAGCAGCTTTTTCTCTGGGCCTACCACCGGGGAGCTGTTTTTT.

The chain carries TRBV5-1 and TRBJ2-1; possibly TRBD2 for D (6 bases). CDR1 and CDR2 from the germline V gene are SGHRS and YFSETQ. The CDR3 spans 17 residues. V lost 0 bases and J 1 base, leaving 14 bases between the germline ends. The CDR3 loop is CASSLAAGSSSYNEQFF. The DNA for the CDR3 is TGCGCCAGCAGCTTGGCCGCCGGGAGTAGTTCCTACAATGAGCAGTTCTTC.

This clone was detected only once. CDR3 nucleotide sequence: TGTGCCAGCAGCTTCGCTAGCGGGAGGGAGTACGAGCAGTACTTC. This codes for CASSFASGREYEQYF. The gene calls are TRBV7-2 and TRBJ2-7, with 12 positions matching TRBD2. The CDR3 has 15 amino acids. CDR1 and CDR2 (germline): SGHTA, FQGNSA. V trimming: 3 bases; J trimming: 4 bases; junction bases outside the gene matches: 4.

This clone has more than one count but fewer than ten. V is TRBV5-1 and J is TRBJ1-4, with 7 nucleotides matching TRBD1. Germline values: CDR1 SGHRS, CDR2 YFSETQ. V was clipped by 4 bases and J by 4 bases; unmatched bases: 7. The CDR3 is 15 amino acids. The CDR3 nucleotides read TGCGCCAGCAGCGTACAGGGGACCGGTAATGAAAAACTGTTTTTT. Translating it yields CASSVQGTGNEKLFF.

The chain joins TRBV5-1 to TRBJ1-2; D uncertain. CDR1 SGHRS and CDR2 YFSETQ come from the germline V gene. The CDR3 runs to 15 residues. Trimming removed 0 bases at V and 0 bases at J, with 9 bases between. Here the CDR3 DNA reads TGCGCCAGCAGCTTGGTCGGCGGAACTAACTATGGCTACACCTTC. Amino acid sequence: CASSLVGGTNYGYTF.

CDR3 loop: CASSLYGDTEAFF. As DNA, the CDR3 is TGTGCCAGCAGCTTATATGGGGACACTGAAGCTTTCTTT. The rearrangement uses TRBV11-3 and TRBJ1-1, with unresolved D. CDR3 length equals 13 residues. The V and J ends lost 2 bases and 3 bases respectively, with 7 bases between them. The germline CDR1 and CDR2 sequences are SGHNT and YENEEA.